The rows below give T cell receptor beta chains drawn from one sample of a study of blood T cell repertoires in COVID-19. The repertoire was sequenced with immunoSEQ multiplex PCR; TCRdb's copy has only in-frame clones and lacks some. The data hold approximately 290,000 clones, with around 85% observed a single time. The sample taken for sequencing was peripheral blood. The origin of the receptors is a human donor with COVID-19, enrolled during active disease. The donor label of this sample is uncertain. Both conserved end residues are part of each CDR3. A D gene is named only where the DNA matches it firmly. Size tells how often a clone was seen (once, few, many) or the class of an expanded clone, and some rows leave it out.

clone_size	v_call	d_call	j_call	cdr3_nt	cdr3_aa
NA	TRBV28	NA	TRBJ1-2	TGTGCCAGCATGGGAGGGAGGGATGGCTACACCTTC	CASMGGRDGYTF
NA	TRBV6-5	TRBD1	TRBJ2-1	TGTGCCAGCAGTTACCTGGCAGGGGGCTACAATGAGCAGTTCTTC	CASSYLAGGYNEQFF
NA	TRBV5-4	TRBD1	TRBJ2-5	TGTGCCAGCAGCTTGGATCCAGGGGGCGCAGAGACCCAGTACTTC	CASSLDPGGAETQYF
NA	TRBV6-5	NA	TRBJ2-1	TGTGCCAGCAGTAGGGACTCCCCCTACAATGAGCAGTTCTTC	CASSRDSPYNEQFF
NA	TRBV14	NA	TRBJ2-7	TGTGCCAGCAGCCTCGGGGGGCGCTACGAGCAGTACTTC	CASSLGGRYEQYF
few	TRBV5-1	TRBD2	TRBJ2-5	TGCGCCAGCAGCCGGACTAGCGGGATGCAAGAGACCCAGTACTTC	CASSRTSGMQETQYF
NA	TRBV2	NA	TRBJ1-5	TGTGCCAGCAGCGAACAGCTGGGCCAGCCCCAGCATTTT	CASSEQLGQPQHF
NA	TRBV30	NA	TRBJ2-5	TGTGCCTGGAGTGTCGTCGGAGAGACCCAGTACTTC	CAWSVVGETQYF
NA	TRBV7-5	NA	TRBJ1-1	TGTGCCAGAAGCTTCCCTACAGGGGTAGGGGATACTGAAGCTTTCTTT	CARSFPTGVGDTEAFF
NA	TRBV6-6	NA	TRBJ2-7	TGTGCCAGCAGTTACTCGGGGGCTCGGGTCTACGAGCAGTACTTC	CASSYSGARVYEQYF
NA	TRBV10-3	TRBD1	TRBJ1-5	TGTGCCATCAGTGAGTCCGACAGGGTTCAGCCCCAGCATTTT	CAISESDRVQPQHF
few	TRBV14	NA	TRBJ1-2	TGTGCCAGCAGCCAAGTGGGACCGGGGGGCGCGTCCTATGGCTACACCTTC	CASSQVGPGGASYGYTF
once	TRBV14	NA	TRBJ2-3	TGTGCCAGCAGCCAAGTTGGGCGGAGGGGCCAGACAGATACGCAGTATTTT	CASSQVGRRGQTDTQYF
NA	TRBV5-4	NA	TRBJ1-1	TGTGCCAGCAGTCCTTGGAACACTGAAGCTTTCTTT	CASSPWNTEAFF
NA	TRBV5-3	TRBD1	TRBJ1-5	TGTGCCAGAAGCTGGGACAGGGTCTTGTGCAATCAGCCCCAGCATTTT	CARSWDRVLCNQPQHF
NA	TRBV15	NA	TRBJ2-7	TGTGCCACCAGCAGGGGTCTTGGCGGGACGACCCACGAGCAGTACTTC	CATSRGLGGTTHEQYF
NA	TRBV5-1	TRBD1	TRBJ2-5	TGCGCCAGCAGCTCCGGGACAGGGGGAGAGACCCAGTACTTC	CASSSGTGGETQYF
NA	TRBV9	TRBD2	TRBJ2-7	TGTGCCAGCAGCGCATTTAATCGGACTAGCGGGAGCTCCTACGAGCAGTACTTC	CASSAFNRTSGSSYEQYF
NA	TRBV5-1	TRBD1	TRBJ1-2	TGCGCCAGCAGTGAGAACAGGGGGCTGAGCTATGGCTACACCTTC	CASSENRGLSYGYTF
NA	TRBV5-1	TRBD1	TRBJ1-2	TGCGCCAGCAGCTTGGGACAGGGCCCCATCGGCTACACCTTC	CASSLGQGPIGYTF
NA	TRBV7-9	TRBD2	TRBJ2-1	TGTGCCAGCAGCCACGAGGGACTAGCGGGCTACAATGAGCAGTTCTTC	CASSHEGLAGYNEQFF
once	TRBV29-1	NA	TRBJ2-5	TGCAGCGCCCACGACAGCCAAGAGACCCAGTACTTC	CSAHDSQETQYF
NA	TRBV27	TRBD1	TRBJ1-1	TGTGCCAGCAGTTTAGGCAGGGGGCGAACGGTTGACACTGAAGCTTTCTTT	CASSLGRGRTVDTEAFF
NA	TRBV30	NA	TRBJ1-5	TGTGCCTGGAGTCGGGACTATGGGACATGGGGGGCTGTGGCCCAGCATTTT	CAWSRDYGTWGAVAQHF
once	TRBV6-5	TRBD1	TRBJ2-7	TGTGCCAGCAGTTCGCCGGGACAGGGTCATAACGAGCAGTACTTC	CASSSPGQGHNEQYF
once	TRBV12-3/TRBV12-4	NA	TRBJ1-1	TGTGCCAGCAGTTTGGGGGGTGAAGCTTTCTTT	CASSLGGEAFF
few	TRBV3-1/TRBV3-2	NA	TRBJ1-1	TGTGCCAGCAGCCAACCGACCACTCGGGGGGGGACTGAAGCTTTCTTT	CASSQPTTRGGTEAFF
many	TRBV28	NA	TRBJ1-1	TGTGCCAGCACAGGGCACACTGAAGCTTTCTTT	CASTGHTEAFF
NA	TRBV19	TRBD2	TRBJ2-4	TGTGCCACAAAACCCCTAACTAGCGGGAGCAAAAACATTCAGTACTTC	CATKPLTSGSKNIQYF
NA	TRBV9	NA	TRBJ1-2	TGTGCCAGCAGCGTGGGGGGGGCTGGCGGCTACACCTTC	CASSVGGAGGYTF
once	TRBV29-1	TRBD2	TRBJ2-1	TGCAGCGTCCCGGGGACTAGCGGGAGGGGGTATGAGCAGTTCTTC	CSVPGTSGRGYEQFF
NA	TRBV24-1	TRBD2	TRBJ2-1	TGTGCCACCAGTGACCCGGGACTAGTGCAGAATGAGCAGTTCTTC	CATSDPGLVQNEQFF
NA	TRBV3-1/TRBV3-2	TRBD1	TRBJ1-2	TGTGCCAGCAGCCAAGACCACAGGGGGAGAGGCTACACCTTC	CASSQDHRGRGYTF
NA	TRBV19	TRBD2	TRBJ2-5	TGTGCCAGTAGTATCTCGGCGGGAGAGAGAGAGACCCAGTACTTC	CASSISAGERETQYF
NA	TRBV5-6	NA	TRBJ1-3	TGTGCCAGCAGCTTGCCCTTTGGCGGAAACACCATATATTTT	CASSLPFGGNTIYF
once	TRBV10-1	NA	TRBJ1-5	TGCGCCAGCCACCCCCGGGGAACGGATCAGCCCCAGCATTTT	CASHPRGTDQPQHF
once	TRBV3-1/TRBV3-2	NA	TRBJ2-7	TGTGCCAGCAGCCTACTGGATTCGGGGAACGAGCAGTACTTC	CASSLLDSGNEQYF
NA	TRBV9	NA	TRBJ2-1	TGTGCCAGCAGCGTAGGTGGCTCCTTGAATGAGCAGTTCTTC	CASSVGGSLNEQFF
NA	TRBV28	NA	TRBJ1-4	TGTGCCAGCAGTCAACGACAGAAAGGACAGATGGAAAAACTGTTTTTT	CASSQRQKGQMEKLFF
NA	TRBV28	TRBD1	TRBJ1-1	TGTGCCAGCAGTCCACATACCCTGGGACAGACGAACACTGAAGCTTTCTTT	CASSPHTLGQTNTEAFF
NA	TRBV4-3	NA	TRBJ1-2	TGCGCCAGCAGCCAGGGGGCTCGCGACTATGGCTACACCTTC	CASSQGARDYGYTF
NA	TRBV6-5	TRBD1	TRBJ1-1	TGTGCCAGCAGGGGGGACAGGTCTAGGTTCGCTGAAGCTTTCTTT	CASRGDRSRFAEAFF
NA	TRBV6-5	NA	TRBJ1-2	TGTGCCAGCAGCGTAGACATACTCACTAACTATGGCTACACCTTC	CASSVDILTNYGYTF
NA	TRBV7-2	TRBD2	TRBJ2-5	TGTGCCAGCAGCTTAGTTCTAGCGGGAGAGACCCAGTACTTC	CASSLVLAGETQYF
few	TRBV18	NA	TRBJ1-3	TGTGCCAGCTCACCAAGGGGCGGCTCATCCATCTCTGGAAACACCATATATTTT	CASSPRGGSSISGNTIYF
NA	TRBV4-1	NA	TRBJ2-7	TGCGCCAGCAGCCAAGGGACAGATTATTACGAGCAGTACTTC	CASSQGTDYYEQYF
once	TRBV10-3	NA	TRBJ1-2	TGTGCCATCAGGCCCGGAGAGGGAGATGGCTACACCTTC	CAIRPGEGDGYTF
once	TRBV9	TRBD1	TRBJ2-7	TGTGCCAGCAGCTCCCGGGACAGGGCCTACGAGCAGTACTTC	CASSSRDRAYEQYF
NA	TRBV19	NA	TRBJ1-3	TGTGCCAGTAGCCTCCTGGGAGGACTGAACTCTGGAAACACCATATATTTT	CASSLLGGLNSGNTIYF